The 25 T cell receptor beta chains in this list originate from one sample, sequenced in a study of T cell changes during pregnancy in multiple sclerosis. Data came from immunoSEQ multiplex PCR; TCRdb stores just in-frame clones and leaves some out. The data hold roughly 88,000 clones, with around 90% observed a single time. The source material was peripheral blood, sampled in the first trimester of pregnancy. The receptor source for this set is a female donor with multiple sclerosis, enrolled in a pregnancy study.

The DNA of the CDR3 is TGTGCCAGCAGCCAGACAGACTCCTACGAGCAGTACTTC. As protein: CASSQTDSYEQYF. This chain joins TRBV7-6 and TRBJ2-7; TRBD1 might be the D (5 bases). The CDR3 contains 13 residues. Germline V CDR1 and CDR2: SGHVS, FNYEAQ. The V gene lost 5 bases and the J gene lost 0 bases, with 8 bases spanning the gap.

This clone has only one observation. The genes are TRBV5-1 and TRBJ2-7, with 11 bases aligning to TRBD1. The V gene end was trimmed by 4 bases and the J gene end by 5 bases; junction bases not matched to a gene: 8. The CDR3 totals 15 residues. CDR1 SGHRS and CDR2 YFSETQ come from the germline V gene. The CDR3 reads CASSRPGQGVNEQYF. The CDR3 bases are TGCGCCAGCAGCCGCCCGGGACAGGGGGTTAACGAGCAGTACTTC.

J is TRBJ2-7 and V is TRBV19; D may be TRBD1 (6 bases). Per the germline V gene, CDR1 is LNHDA and CDR2 is SQIVND (reference sequence). Trimming took off 0 bases at V and 3 bases at J, with 12 bases between the two ends. This CDR3 has 15 amino acids. The CDR3 region is CASSIEGGSGYEQYF. DNA of the CDR3: TGTGCCAGTAGTATAGAAGGGGGTTCGGGCTACGAGCAGTACTTC.

V gene TRBV7-2 combines with J gene TRBJ1-2; maybe TRBD1 (6 bases). Per the germline V gene, CDR1 is SGHTA and CDR2 is FQGNSA. The V end was cut by 3 bases, the J end by 3 bases, with 11 bases between. The length of the CDR3 is 14 residues. Here the CDR3 reads CASSFRGADYGYTF. In nucleotides, the CDR3 is TGTGCCAGCAGCTTCCGGGGGGCGGACTATGGCTACACCTTC.

CDR3 bases: TGTGCCAGCAGCTTACTGGTCGGCCTAGCGGTAAACAATGAGCAGTTCTTC. Its protein is CASSLLVGLAVNNEQFF. This chain joins TRBV7-9 and TRBJ2-1, with 7 bases fitting TRBD2. J was trimmed by 5 bases and V by 2 bases; bases with no gene match: 12. This CDR3 comprises 17 residues. Germline V lookup: CDR1 SEHNR, CDR2 FQNEAQ (reference sequence).

The J gene is TRBJ2-1, the V gene TRBV6-4; 14 bases are shared with TRBD2. CDR3 length equals 17 residues. The junction had 10 bases not matched to a gene; V was cut back by 3 bases and J by 9 bases. The V gene's germline CDR1 is MRHNA and CDR2 SNTAGT. Here the CDR3 reads CASSESRLAGGSSEQFF. The CDR3 bases are TGTGCCAGCAGTGAATCTAGACTAGCGGGAGGGTCGAGTGAGCAGTTCTTC.

The V and J genes are TRBV6-6 and TRBJ1-3; tentatively, D is TRBD1 (5 bases). In germline, CDR1 is MNHNY, CDR2 SVGAGI (reference sequence). V was pared by 0 bases and J by 7 bases, with 13 bases between. The CDR3 is 15 residues long. CDR3 bases: TGTGCCAGCAGTTACTCCCCCGGGGGACTGAACACCATATATTTT. It codes for CASSYSPGGLNTIYF.

V gene TRBV7-3 combines with J gene TRBJ1-2, with 7 bases matching TRBD1. CDR1 is SGHTA, CDR2 FQGTGA, per germline. J was trimmed by 2 bases and V by 2 bases; bases with no gene match: 8. This CDR3 contains 16 residues. CDR3 DNA: TGTGCCAGCAGCTTAGACAGGGCCTGGCCAAACTATGGCTACACCTTC. Translating it yields CASSLDRAWPNYGYTF.

The chain combines TRBV11-2 with TRBJ2-7; 7 bases align to TRBD1. The CDR3 is 13 residues long. V was pared by 4 bases and J by 7 bases, with 7 bases of the junction left unmatched. CDR1 and CDR2 from the germline V gene are SGHAT and FQNNGV. The CDR3, as DNA: TGTGCCAGCAGCTGGACAGGCGGCAGGGAGCAGTACTTC. Translating gives CASSWTGGREQYF.

The chain carries TRBV4-1 and TRBJ2-7; weak D call: TRBD2 (6 bases). Trimming took off 1 base at V and 0 bases at J, with 13 bases between the two ends. The CDR3 length is 16 residues. The germline V gene encodes CDR1 MGHRA and CDR2 YSYEKL. The chain's CDR3 is CASSQVGLALSYEQYF. CDR3 nucleotides: TGCGCCAGCAGCCAAGTTGGTCTAGCGCTCTCCTACGAGCAGTACTTC.

This chain connects TRBV7-9 to TRBJ2-3; TRBD2 agrees at 8 bases. V was pared by 5 bases and J by 6 bases, with 10 bases of the junction left unmatched. The length of the CDR3 is 15 residues. The germline V gene encodes CDR1 SEHNR and CDR2 FQNEAQ (reference sequence). The CDR3, as DNA: TGTGCCAGCAGCCCTTCGTCCCGGGGGGGGGATACGCAGTATTTT. This gives the protein CASSPSSRGGDTQYF.

The V call is TRBV5-1, the J call TRBJ2-3; 8 bases map to TRBD1. The germline gives CDR1 SGHRS, CDR2 YFSETQ. CDR3 length: 14 amino acids. After removal of 4 bases from V and 4 bases from J, the junction contained 5 bases not matched to a gene. The CDR3 DNA sequence: TGCGCCAGCAGCCCCACAGGGGGTCCAGATACGCAGTATTTT. It yields the protein CASSPTGGPDTQYF.

The rearrangement uses TRBV7-9 and TRBJ2-1; D possibly corresponds to TRBD2 (7 bases). The CDR3 sequence is 16 residues long. The V end lost 6 bases, the J end lost 9 bases, and 24 bases lay between the germline ends. Germline assignment: CDR1 SEHNR and CDR2 FQNEAQ (reference sequence). The CDR3 region has the DNA TGTGCCAGCAGTTCCGCCCTAGCGGAGGGGGTTGGTGAGCAGTTCTTC. It yields the protein CASSSALAEGVGEQFF.

The genes are TRBV5-4 and TRBJ2-1; D is possibly TRBD2 (6 bases). This CDR3 contains 14 residues. The V gene lost 1 base and the J gene lost 5 bases, with 10 bases spanning the gap. CDR1 and CDR2 from the germline V gene are SGHNT and YYREEE (reference sequence). The CDR3 sequence is CASSLKGTHNEQFF. The DNA for the CDR3 is TGTGCCAGCAGCTTGAAGGGGACTCACAATGAGCAGTTCTTC. The full variable domain, completed using reference TRBV5-4 and TRBJ2-1, is ETGVTQSPTHLIKTRGQQVTLRCSSQSGHNTVSWYQQALGQGPQFIFQYYREEENGRGNFPPRFSGLQFPNYSSELNVNALELDDSALYLCASSLKGTHNEQFFGPGTRLTVL.

This clone was seen only once. The gene calls are TRBV4-2 and TRBJ1-4; maybe TRBD1 (5 bases). V was clipped by 4 bases and J by 8 bases, with 17 bases between them. Germline V gene lookup returns CDR1 LGHNA and CDR2 YNFKEQ. The CDR3 has 15 residues. The CDR3: CASSRDPQGEEKLFF. DNA of the CDR3: TGTGCCAGCAGCCGAGACCCCCAGGGCGAGGAAAAACTGTTTTTT.

Points on this clone: Compared with germline, one end of the junction differs, possibly owing to a read error. The rearrangement uses TRBV5-6 and TRBJ2-1; the D gene is possibly TRBD1 (5 bases). The CDR3 extends over 12 amino acids. The germline CDR1 and CDR2 sequences are SGHDT and YYEEEE. CDR3 bases: TGTGCCAGCAGCTTGGCCCTGCAGGGTCAACTCTTC. Amino acids: CASSLALQGQLF.

This chain joins TRBV4-3 and TRBJ2-7; 11 nucleotides match TRBD1. Germline V gives CDR1 LGHNA, CDR2 YSLEER. This CDR3 contains 16 residues. Germline trimming cut 0 bases from V and 7 bases from J; bases unmatched to any gene: 8. The chain's CDR3 is CASSQEADRGLWEQYF. Written as DNA, the CDR3 is TGCGCCAGCAGCCAAGAAGCGGACAGGGGGCTTTGGGAGCAGTACTTC.

This rearrangement joins TRBV7-9 to TRBJ2-1; 7 bases map to TRBD2. CDR1 SEHNR and CDR2 FQNEAQ come from the germline V gene (reference sequence). The CDR3 is made up of 16 amino acids. Trimming at V came to 5 bases and at J to 1 base, leaving 8 bases not matched to a gene. The chain's CDR3 is CASSPLTGGSYNEQFF. The DNA for the CDR3 is TGTGCCAGCAGCCCCCTTACGGGGGGTTCCTACAATGAGCAGTTCTTC.

The chain joins TRBV2 to TRBJ2-3, with D perhaps TRBD2 (5 bases). Trimming shortened V by 1 base and J by 7 bases, and 9 bases separated the two germline ends. This CDR3 region has 13 residues. Germline loops: CDR1 SNHLY, CDR2 FYNNEI. The CDR3 DNA reads TGTGCCAGCAGTGAAGAAGCGGTTCATACGCAGTATTTT. Protein product: CASSEEAVHTQYF.

The V call is TRBV7-6, the J call TRBJ2-1, with TRBD2 matching 15 bases. The J segment lost 9 bases and the V segment lost 5 bases, leaving 8 bases of the junction unmatched. CDR3 length: 16 residues. Germline V gene lookup returns CDR1 SGHVS and CDR2 FNYEAQ. The chain's CDR3 is CASSIRPGLAGGEQFF. Written as DNA, the CDR3 is TGTGCCAGCAGCATCCGACCGGGACTAGCGGGAGGTGAGCAGTTCTTC.

About this clone itself: A junction end diverges from the germline sequence, so it may reflect a read error. The rearrangement joins TRBV2 to TRBJ2-2, with TRBD2 matching over 7 bases. Germline V CDR1 and CDR2: SNHLY, FYNNEI. There are 15 residues in the CDR3. The CDR3 DNA follows: TGTGCCAGCAGAGAAGAGAGGACTAGGGGTGGGGAGCTGTTTTTT. This gives the protein CASREERTRGGELFF.

This chain links TRBV2 with TRBJ2-3; D is perhaps TRBD2 (6 bases). Germline CDR1 reads SNHLY; CDR2 reads FYNNEI. V was pared by 4 bases and J by 2 bases, with 13 bases between. CDR3 size: 15 residues. For the CDR3, the DNA is TGTGCCAGCAGTGGACGGGAGTCAACCACAGATACGCAGTATTTT. It yields the protein CASSGRESTTDTQYF.

This chain uses TRBV28 with TRBJ2-4; a weak D match, TRBD1 (7 bases). From germline, CDR1 is MDHEN and CDR2 SYDVKM. The CDR3 is made up of 13 amino acids. V lost 5 bases to trimming and J lost 8 bases, with 13 bases between them. CDR3 sequence (DNA): TGTGCCAGCAGTCAGGGGGGCGAGGACATTCAGTACTTC. It codes for CASSQGGEDIQYF.

The CDR3 sequence is CASSSQGADTQYF. The CDR3 DNA sequence: TGTGCCAGCAGCTCACAGGGGGCAGATACGCAGTATTTT. The V call is TRBV11-3, the J call TRBJ2-3; the match to TRBD1 covers 8 bases. Looked up from germline, CDR1 is SGHNT and CDR2 is YENEEA. V lost 4 bases, J lost 4 bases, and 1 base stayed unmatched. This CDR3 contains 13 residues.

The chain has TRBV6-6 and TRBJ2-1, with 16 nucleotides matching TRBD2. The germline CDR1 and CDR2 sequences are MNHNY and SVGAGI (reference sequence). Losses at the gene ends were 1 base for V and 10 bases for J; bases not matched to a gene: 1. The CDR3 covers 15 residues. As DNA, the CDR3 is TGTGCCAGCAGTTACTTGGGACTAGCGGGAGGGGAGCAGTTCTTC. Its translation: CASSYLGLAGGEQFF.